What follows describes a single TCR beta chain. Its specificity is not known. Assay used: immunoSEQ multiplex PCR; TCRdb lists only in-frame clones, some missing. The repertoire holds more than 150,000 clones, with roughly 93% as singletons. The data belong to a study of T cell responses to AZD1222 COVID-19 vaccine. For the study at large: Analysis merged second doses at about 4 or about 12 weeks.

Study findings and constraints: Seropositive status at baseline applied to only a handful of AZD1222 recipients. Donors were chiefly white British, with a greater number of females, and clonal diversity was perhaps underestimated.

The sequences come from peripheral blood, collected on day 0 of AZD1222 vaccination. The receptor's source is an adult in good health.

In DNA form, the CDR3 reads TGTGCCAGCAGAACAGGGGGCGGTATGGGAGATACGCAGTATTTT. Its translation: CASRTGGGMGDTQYF. This chain joins TRBV2 and TRBJ2-3; 9 bases line up with TRBD1. V trimming: 6 bases; J trimming: 5 bases; junction bases outside the gene matches: 9. The V gene's germline CDR1 is SNHLY and CDR2 FYNNEI. CDR3 length: 15 residues.